The clone carrying this T cell receptor (beta chain) was observed a handful of times. Antigen specificity is unknown. V lost 6 bases and J lost 2, with 19 bases in between. Germline V lookup: CDR1 MNHNS, CDR2 SASEGT. The CDR3 sequence is 16 residues long. These data originate in a study of identical twins. General study points: It was possible that invariant MAIT and iNKT cells partly confounded the zero-insertion analyses.

TCRdb called the 5' RACE reads again in MiXCR, with one record for every CDR3 protein. Seen here are over 600,000 distinct CDR3 sequences, 21% observed once, and the top ten hold roughly 4%. This sample was shared with a second study, whose subject was T cells expressing NK-cell markers.

The chain couples TRBV6-1 to TRBJ2-5; tentative D call: TRBD2 (5 bases). The origin of this receptor is a woman younger than 35 in good health. Sequenced material: PBMCs. The DNA of the CDR3 is TGTGCCAGCAGCCGCCCTTCGACGGCGGGTCAAGAGACCCAGTACTTC. This translates into CASSRPSTAGQETQYF.